This TCR beta chain comes out of a study of blood T cell repertoires in COVID-19. Study summary: Acute and convalescent COVID-19 specimens originated in the United States, Italy and Spain. PBMCs, B-cell-depleted T cells, or T cells provided the cDNA or gDNA that made up the material.

In the original processing: Nucleated cell counts were estimated from reference gene primer amplification. Produced via immunoSEQ multiplex PCR; TCRdb's table is partial and in-frame only. The DNA was the basis for D and trimming; V, J and clone size are from that table. Here the sample spans fewer than 200,000 clones, about 88% being singletons. The CDR3 runs 15 residues. J was trimmed by 3 bases and V by 6 bases; bases with no gene match: 6. Germline V gene data show CDR1 as LNHDA and CDR2 as SQIVND (reference sequence). The V and J genes are TRBV19 and TRBJ1-5, with TRBD1 identical over 9 bases. Sequencing was performed on peripheral blood. This receptor was taken from a man aged 40-50 years with active or convalescent COVID-19. In nucleotides, the CDR3 is TGTGCCAGTAGAACGGGACAGGGCGCCAATCAGCCCCAGCATTTT. Its protein is CASRTGQGANQPQHF.